The clone carrying this T cell receptor beta chain was observed once. Its antigen is unknown. This may arise from a read error, as a much more abundant clone is one base away. The data were obtained in a study of CD8+CD57+ T cells in acquired aplastic anemia. Background on the study: DNA per sorted CD4+ or CD8+ sample ranged about 0.19 to 30 ug, averaging roughly 3.2 ug.

Before being chosen for sequencing, patients had shown CD8+CD57+ cell expansion by flow cytometry. Blood came from patients not yet given any therapy. Study-level findings and limits: Found in both controls and patients were around 31 CD8+ CDR3 sequences.

Investigators profiled TCR beta VDJ and CDR3 from genomic DNA template. MiXCR was run by TCRdb on the reads, yielding one entry per CDR3 protein. Of roughly 190,000 distinct CDR3 sequences listed, less than 60% are singletons. The material sequenced was sorted CD4+, CD8+, or CD8+CD57+ T cells (not recorded which) from PBMCs. The source is a human donor with aplastic anemia.

CDR3 protein: CAWSDLCYEQYF. The DNA of the CDR3 is TGTGCCTGGAGTGACCTATGTTACGAGCAGTACTTC. This chain joins TRBV30 and TRBJ2-7, with D hard to call. CDR3 size: 12 residues. Between the trimmed V and J ends, which lost 1 base and 4 bases, there was a span of 8 bases. The germline V gene encodes CDR1 GTSNPN and CDR2 SVGIG (reference sequence).